One sample yielded the 9 T cell receptor beta chains listed below, sequenced in a study of blood T cell repertoires in COVID-19. This table comes from immunoSEQ multiplex PCR, and its TCRdb copy is limited to in-frame clones, with some not included. The sample lists under 300,000 clones, about nine tenths occurring once. Sequencing was performed on PBMCs or T cells enriched from blood (not recorded which). These receptors all stem from a middle-aged woman who had recovered from COVID-19.

The V gene is TRBV7-9, the J gene TRBJ1-5, with TRBD1 as a possible D gene (6 bases). CDR1 is SEHNR, CDR2 FQNEAQ, per germline (reference sequence). CDR3 length equals 17 residues. Trimming pared 1 base from V and 6 bases from J, leaving 19 bases between. The CDR3 coding sequence is TGTGCCAGCAGCTTAGGGGGGGCTAGCGGTAGAAGTCAGCCCCAGCATTTT. Its protein is CASSLGGASGRSQPQHF.

This clone was seen only a few times. The chain links TRBV30 to TRBJ2-3, with 15 bases aligning to TRBD2. Germline trimming cut 1 base from V and 5 bases from J; bases unmatched to any gene: 13. This CDR3 has 19 residues. Germline loops: CDR1 GTSNPN, CDR2 SVGIG (reference sequence). The CDR3 nucleotides are TGTGCCTGGAGTGGAAGGAGGGACGGGACTAGCGGGGGGCGAGATACGCAGTATTTT. Translated, it gives CAWSGRRDGTSGGRDTQYF.

The chain has TRBV9 and TRBJ2-3; a weak D match, TRBD2 (5 bases). V was clipped by 2 bases and J by 6 bases, with 13 bases between them. The CDR3 is made up of 14 amino acids. Germline CDR1 SGDLS, CDR2 YYNGEE. CDR3 amino acids: CASSVWAGPDTQYF. Here the CDR3 DNA reads TGTGCCAGCAGCGTTTGGGCGGGCCCGGATACGCAGTATTTT.

V and J are TRBV5-1 and TRBJ2-1, with D perhaps matching TRBD2 (6 bases). Trimming left V 3 bases short and J 5 bases short, with 9 bases between. Germline CDR1 and CDR2: SGHRS and YFSETQ. This CDR3 comprises 13 residues. Written as DNA, the CDR3 is TGCGCCAGCAGCTCCGGGACTCACAATGAGCAGTTCTTC. It encodes CASSSGTHNEQFF.

V gene TRBV27 combines with J gene TRBJ2-6; no clear D gene. Trimming took 7 bases from V and 0 from J, leaving 10 bases between them. Germline V gives CDR1 MNHEY, CDR2 SMNVEV (reference sequence). The CDR3 is 15 residues long. CDR3 region: CASTVISSGANVLTF. In DNA, the CDR3 is TGTGCCAGCACCGTCATTAGCTCTGGGGCCAACGTCCTGACTTTC.

The rearrangement links TRBV30 to TRBJ1-2; weak D call: TRBD1 (5 bases). The CDR3 is made up of 13 amino acids. V was shortened by 5 bases and J by 8 bases, with 18 bases between the two germline ends. From germline, CDR1 is GTSNPN and CDR2 SVGIG (reference sequence). The CDR3 reads CAWSRGQEGGYTF. CDR3 in DNA: TGTGCCTGGTCCAGAGGTCAGGAGGGGGGCTACACCTTC.

The chain has TRBV7-9 and TRBJ2-3; D is ambiguous. The V end lost 2 bases, the J end lost 0 bases, and 6 bases lay between the germline ends. The CDR3 extends over 14 amino acids. The germline V gene has CDR1 SEHNR and CDR2 FQNEAQ (reference sequence). CDR3 loop: CASSLQVSTDTQYF. In DNA, the CDR3 is TGTGCCAGCAGCTTACAGGTTAGCACAGATACGCAGTATTTT. Full variable domain (missing parts from reference TRBV7-9 and TRBJ2-3): DTGVSQNPRHKITKRGQNVTFRCDPISEHNRLYWYRQTLGQGPEFLTYFQNEAQLEKSRLLSDRFSAERPKGSFSTLEIQRTEQGDSAMYLCASSLQVSTDTQYFGPGTRLTVL.

The gene calls are TRBV2 and TRBJ2-2; the D gene is possibly TRBD1 (6 bases). Germline loops: CDR1 SNHLY, CDR2 FYNNEI. The length of the CDR3 is 15 residues. Deletions cut 6 bases from V and 4 bases from J, with 15 bases between. The chain's CDR3 is CASRDRTESTGELFF. The CDR3 DNA sequence: TGTGCCAGCAGGGACCGGACAGAAAGCACCGGGGAGCTGTTTTTT.

The gene calls are TRBV7-2 and TRBJ2-2, with 11 bases that match TRBD2. The ends lost 4 bases at V and 6 bases at J; junction bases unmatched: 10. The V gene's germline CDR1 is SGHTA and CDR2 FQGNSA. The CDR3 is 17 amino acids. CDR3 coding DNA: TGTGCCAGCAGCTCCTACAAACTAGCGGGAGCGTCCGGGGAGCTGTTTTTT. Its protein product is CASSSYKLAGASGELFF.